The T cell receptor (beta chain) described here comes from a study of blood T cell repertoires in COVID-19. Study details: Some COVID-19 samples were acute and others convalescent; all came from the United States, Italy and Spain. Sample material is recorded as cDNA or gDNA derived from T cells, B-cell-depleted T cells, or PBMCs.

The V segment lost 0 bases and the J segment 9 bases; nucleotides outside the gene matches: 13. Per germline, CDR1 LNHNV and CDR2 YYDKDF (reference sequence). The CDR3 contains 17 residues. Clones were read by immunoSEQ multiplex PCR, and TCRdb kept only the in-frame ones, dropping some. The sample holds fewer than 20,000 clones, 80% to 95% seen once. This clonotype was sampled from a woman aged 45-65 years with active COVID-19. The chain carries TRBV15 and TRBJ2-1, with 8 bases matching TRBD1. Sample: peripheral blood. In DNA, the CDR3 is TGTGCCACCAGCAGAGACCCGGACAGGGAACAATACGGTGAGCAGTTCTTC. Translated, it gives CATSRDPDREQYGEQFF.